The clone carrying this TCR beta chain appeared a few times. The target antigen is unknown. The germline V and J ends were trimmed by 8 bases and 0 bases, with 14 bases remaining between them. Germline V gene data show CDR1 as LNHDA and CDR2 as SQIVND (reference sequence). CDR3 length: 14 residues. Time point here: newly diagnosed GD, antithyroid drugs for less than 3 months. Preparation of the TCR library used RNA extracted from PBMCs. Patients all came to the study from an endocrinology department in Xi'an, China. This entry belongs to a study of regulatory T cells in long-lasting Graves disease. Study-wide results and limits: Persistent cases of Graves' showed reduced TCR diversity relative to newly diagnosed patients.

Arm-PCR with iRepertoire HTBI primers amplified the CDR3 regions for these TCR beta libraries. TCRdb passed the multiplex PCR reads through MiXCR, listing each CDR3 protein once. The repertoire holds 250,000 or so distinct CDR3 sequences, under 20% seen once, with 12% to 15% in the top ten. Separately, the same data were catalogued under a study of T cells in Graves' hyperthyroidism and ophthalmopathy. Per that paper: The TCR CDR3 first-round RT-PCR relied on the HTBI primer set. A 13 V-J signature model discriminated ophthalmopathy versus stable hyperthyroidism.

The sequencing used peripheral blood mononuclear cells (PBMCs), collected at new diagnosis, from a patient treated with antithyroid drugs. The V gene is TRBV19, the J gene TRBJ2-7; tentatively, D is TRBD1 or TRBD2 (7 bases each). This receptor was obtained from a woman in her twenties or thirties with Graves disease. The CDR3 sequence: CASGEGQRSYEQYF. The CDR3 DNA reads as TGTGCCAGTGGGGAGGGACAGCGCTCCTACGAGCAGTACTTC.